The 32 T cell receptor beta chains presented below share a single source sample, sequenced in a study of cytotoxic CD8 clonotypes in ibrutinib-treated CLL. TCRdb keeps only in-frame clones here, not all; method: immunoSEQ multiplex PCR. This table has some 130,000 clones, over 75% appearing once. The sequencing here drew on PBMCs, taken after 24 months of ibrutinib treatment. These receptor sequences come from a human donor with chronic lymphocytic leukemia.

The chain combines TRBV5-5 with TRBJ2-7; TRBD2 matches 9 bases. V trimming: 4 bases; J trimming: 1 base; junction bases outside the gene matches: 9. The CDR3 is 16 residues long. Germline CDR1 SGHKS, CDR2 YYEKEE (reference sequence). The CDR3 coding sequence is TGTGCCAGCAGCCCGGCTAGCGGGATCATATCCTACGAGCAGTACTTC. As protein: CASSPASGIISYEQYF.

The V call is TRBV28, the J call TRBJ2-6; TRBD1 agrees at 8 bases. Germline V gene data show CDR1 as MDHEN and CDR2 as SYDVKM. The CDR3 is 17 amino acids. V was clipped by 8 bases and J by 4 bases; unmatched bases: 13. CDR3 region: CASSTPQGAGGANVLTF. CDR3 DNA sequence: TGTGCCAGCTCCACCCCGCAGGGGGCAGGAGGGGCCAACGTCCTGACTTTC. The whole variable domain, filled in from reference TRBV28 and TRBJ2-6, reads DVKVTQSSRYLVKRTGEKVFLECVQDMDHENMFWYRQDPGLGLRLIYFSYDVKMKEKGDIPEGYSVSREKKERFSLILESASTNQTSMYLCASSTPQGAGGANVLTFGAGSRLTVL.

This clone was picked up one time. CDR3 in amino acids: CASSGTVYGYTF. CDR3 nucleotide sequence: TGTGCCAGCAGTGGGACGGTTTATGGCTACACCTTC. The chain has TRBV6-5 and TRBJ1-2, with D possibly TRBD1 on 5 matching bases. The V gene lost 5 bases and the J gene lost 5 bases, with 9 bases spanning the gap. Germline V CDR1 and CDR2: MNHEY, SVGAGI. CDR3 length: 12 residues.

This clone was seen only once. This chain connects TRBV30 to TRBJ1-2; D may be TRBD1 (6 bases). The germline CDR1 and CDR2 sequences are GTSNPN and SVGIG (reference sequence). The ends were cut back, 0 bases at V and 7 bases at J, with 15 bases in the middle. The CDR3 consists of 14 residues. The CDR3 loop is CAWSVRGGRGGYTF. In nucleotides, the CDR3 is TGTGCCTGGAGTGTACGCGGGGGGCGGGGTGGCTACACCTTC.

This chain links TRBV7-2 with TRBJ2-4, with TRBD2 matching over 7 bases. Germline CDR1 SGHTA, CDR2 FQGNSA. The CDR3 is made up of 16 amino acids. J lost 8 bases, V lost 5 bases, and 15 bases had no gene match. CDR3 in DNA: TGTGCCAGCAGCCCGACCCTGGGGGGGTTTAGGGACATTCAGTACTTC. Encoded protein: CASSPTLGGFRDIQYF.

V gene TRBV19 combines with J gene TRBJ2-1, with a weak D call TRBD2 (6 bases). Trimming removed 2 bases at V and 0 bases at J, with 11 bases between. The CDR3 has 16 residues. From germline, CDR1 is LNHDA and CDR2 SQIVND (reference sequence). CDR3 sequence reads: CASSINPSASYNEQFF. CDR3 DNA: TGTGCCAGTAGTATAAACCCTAGCGCCTCCTACAATGAGCAGTTCTTC. The full variable domain, with the rest looked up from reference TRBV19 and TRBJ2-1, is DGGITQSPKYLFRKEGQNVTLSCEQNLNHDAMYWYRQDPGQGLRLIYYSQIVNDFQKGDIAEGYSVSREKKESFPLTVTSAQKNPTAFYLCASSINPSASYNEQFFGPGTRLTVL.

The CDR3 region is CASSHGQAGFEKLFF. In nucleotides, the CDR3 is TGTGCCAGCAGCCATGGACAGGCGGGGTTTGAAAAACTGTTTTTT. This rearrangement joins TRBV7-9 to TRBJ1-4; 7 bases are a match to TRBD1. The J segment lost 7 bases and the V segment lost 5 bases, leaving 10 bases of the junction unmatched. Germline V lookup: CDR1 SEHNR, CDR2 FQNEAQ (reference sequence). The CDR3 extends over 15 amino acids.

Many counts were recorded for this clone. V and J are TRBV19 and TRBJ1-5; no definite D call. V was cut by 0 bases and J by 4 bases, with 10 bases left in between. CDR3 size: 15 residues. Germline assignment: CDR1 LNHDA and CDR2 SQIVND (reference sequence). CDR3 amino acids: CASSIDRPGNQPQHF. CDR3 nucleotide sequence: TGTGCCAGTAGTATAGATCGTCCGGGTAATCAGCCCCAGCATTTT.

The genes are TRBV28 and TRBJ2-7; possible D gene TRBD2, 5 bases. The V end was cut by 8 bases, the J end by 2 bases, with 16 bases between. CDR1 and CDR2 (germline): MDHEN, SYDVKM. This CDR3 has 14 residues. CDR3 amino acids: CASGLTGAPYEQYF. As DNA, the CDR3 is TGTGCCAGCGGACTCACTGGAGCTCCCTACGAGCAGTACTTC.

The chain's CDR3 is CASSNRGNYGYTF. In nucleotides, the CDR3 is TGTGCCAGTAGTAACAGGGGGAACTATGGCTACACCTTC. V usage is TRBV19 and J usage is TRBJ1-2, with TRBD1 matching over 8 bases. This CDR3 is built from 13 residues. After removal of 4 bases from V and 2 bases from J, the junction contained 0 bases not matched to a gene. CDR1 and CDR2 (germline): LNHDA, SQIVND (reference sequence).

This clone was counted a single time. This chain joins TRBV7-8 and TRBJ2-2, with TRBD1 matching 9 bases. Trimming cost V 5 bases and J 4 bases; bases outside gene matches: 8. Germline CDR1 and CDR2: SGHVS and FQNEAQ. This CDR3 is built from 16 residues. The DNA of the CDR3 is TGTGCCAGCAGCCCCAGGACAGGGGTGGGCACCGGGGAGCTGTTTTTT. It encodes CASSPRTGVGTGELFF.

The V call is TRBV28, the J call TRBJ2-6; either TRBD1 or TRBD2 may fit D (5 bases each). Trimming removed 3 bases from V and 0 bases from J, with 15 bases in between. From germline, CDR1 is MDHEN and CDR2 SYDVKM. This CDR3 contains 18 residues. CDR3 coding DNA: TGTGCCAGCAGTTTCCCCGTCGGGGCTTACTCTGGGGCCAACGTCCTGACTTTC. This translates into CASSFPVGAYSGANVLTF.

The CDR3 sequence: CASSQSAGANVLTF. In nucleotides, the CDR3 is TGCGCCAGCAGCCAATCTGCCGGGGCCAACGTCCTGACTTTC. V and J are TRBV4-3 and TRBJ2-6; D remains ambiguous. Trimming took 2 bases from V and 4 from J, leaving 6 bases between them. The CDR3 consists of 14 residues. Germline V lookup: CDR1 LGHNA, CDR2 YSLEER.

CDR3 loop: CASSWRGRGVNQPQHF. CDR3 DNA sequence: TGTGCCAGCAGCTGGAGAGGCAGGGGAGTTAATCAGCCCCAGCATTTT. The rearrangement joins TRBV5-6 to TRBJ1-5; D is possibly TRBD1 (6 bases). The CDR3 runs 16 residues. The V gene's germline CDR1 is SGHDT and CDR2 YYEEEE. The V gene lost 3 bases and the J gene lost 4 bases, with 17 bases spanning the gap.

This chain uses TRBV29-1 with TRBJ1-1; TRBD1 matches 7 bases. The CDR3 covers 14 residues. CDR1 and CDR2 from the germline V gene are SQVTM and ANQGSEA. Germline trimming cut 5 bases from V and 0 bases from J; bases unmatched to any gene: 6. The CDR3 protein is CSVFRDSMNTEAFF. The DNA of the CDR3 is TGCAGCGTTTTCCGGGACAGCATGAACACTGAAGCTTTCTTT.

The chain has TRBV7-2 and TRBJ2-7, with 9 bases identical to TRBD2. There are 17 residues in the CDR3. In germline, CDR1 is SGHTA, CDR2 FQGNSA. The junction had 13 bases not matched to a gene; V was cut back by 1 base and J by 6 bases. The chain's CDR3 is CASSLGSGLAGFSEQYF. The CDR3 region has the DNA TGTGCCAGCAGCTTAGGGTCGGGGCTAGCGGGATTCTCCGAGCAGTACTTC.

The chain uses TRBV15 and TRBJ2-7; D is perhaps TRBD2 (6 bases). V gave up 6 bases and J gave up 6 bases, with 24 bases separating them. Germline-derived CDR1 and CDR2 are LNHNV and YYDKDF (reference sequence). This CDR3 has 16 amino acids. CDR3 region: CATRGTEKGDKGEQYF. The CDR3 nucleotides read TGTGCCACCAGGGGGACTGAAAAAGGGGATAAAGGCGAGCAGTACTTC.

This clone is termed medium-sized. This rearrangement joins TRBV6-6 to TRBJ1-1; TRBD1 aligns across 9 bases. Germline values: CDR1 MNHNY, CDR2 SVGAGI (reference sequence). V dropped 5 bases and J dropped 1; count of bases not matched to a gene: 5. The CDR3 spans 15 residues. The CDR3 region is CASSRRTGANTEAFF. The CDR3 DNA is TGTGCCAGCAGTCGGCGGACAGGGGCGAACACTGAAGCTTTCTTT.

The J gene is TRBJ2-3, the V gene TRBV5-6; the D gene is possibly TRBD1 (6 bases). The length of the CDR3 is 14 residues. CDR1 and CDR2 from the germline V gene are SGHDT and YYEEEE. V was trimmed by 4 bases and J by 4 bases, leaving 13 bases between them. In DNA form, the CDR3 reads TGTGCCAGCAGCGGGCCAGAGGGGGCAGATACGCAGTATTTT. Its protein is CASSGPEGADTQYF. The variable domain in full, completed from reference TRBV5-6 and TRBJ2-3, reads DAGVTQSPTHLIKTRGQQVTLRCSPKSGHDTVSWYQQALGQGPQFIFQYYEEEERQRGNFPDRFSGHQFPNYSSELNVNALLLGDSALYLCASSGPEGADTQYFGPGTRLTVL.

This rearrangement joins TRBV4-2 to TRBJ1-2, with a weak D call TRBD1 (5 bases). The CDR3 covers 15 residues. CDR1 and CDR2 from the germline V gene are LGHNA and YNFKEQ. Trimming shortened V by 1 base and J by 4 bases, and 13 bases separated the two germline ends. CDR3 sequence (DNA): TGTGCCAGCAGCCAAGGGATTGAGGGACTCTATGGCTACACCTTC. Its translation is CASSQGIEGLYGYTF.

The chain couples TRBV7-9 to TRBJ1-1, with D perhaps TRBD1 (5 bases). V was trimmed by 1 base and J by 4 bases, leaving 7 bases between them. The CDR3 spans 13 residues. Germline CDR1 reads SEHNR; CDR2 reads FQNEAQ (reference sequence). CDR3 nucleotide sequence: TGTGCCAGCAGCTTAGGTGGGGGCACTGAAGCTTTCTTT. Translated, it gives CASSLGGGTEAFF.

V and J are TRBV7-7 and TRBJ2-5; 9 bases are a match to TRBD1. This CDR3 spans 14 amino acids. Per the germline V gene, CDR1 is SSHAT and CDR2 is FNYEAQ (reference sequence). The trim removed 5 bases at V and 5 bases at J, leaving 6 bases unmatched. CDR3 DNA sequence: TGTGCCAGCAGCACACAGGGGGCGGTCGAGACCCAGTACTTC. It is translated as CASSTQGAVETQYF.

The gene calls are TRBV9 and TRBJ2-7; the match to TRBD2 covers 11 bases. This CDR3 has 15 residues. The J segment lost 0 bases and the V segment lost 4 bases, leaving 3 bases of the junction unmatched. Per the germline V gene, CDR1 is SGDLS and CDR2 is YYNGEE. The CDR3 spells CASSKTSGSSYEQYF. CDR3 nucleotides: TGTGCCAGCAGCAAAACTAGCGGGAGCTCCTACGAGCAGTACTTC.

The chain links TRBV29-1 to TRBJ2-1, with 11 positions matching TRBD2. The CDR3 covers 16 residues. J lost 8 bases, V lost 4 bases, and 13 bases had no gene match. CDR1 is SQVTM and CDR2 is ANQGSEA in the germline V gene. CDR3 DNA sequence: TGCAGCGTTGTCCCCTCATTCATAGCGGGAGGGTATGAGCAGTTCTTC. This codes for CSVVPSFIAGGYEQFF.

V is TRBV6-5 and J is TRBJ1-2; unclear D gene. Germline lookup yields CDR1 MNHEY and CDR2 SVGAGI. V dropped 2 bases and J dropped 2 bases, with 9 bases sitting between them. This CDR3 is built from 14 residues. This CDR3 is CASSYRGGNYGYTF. The CDR3 DNA is TGTGCCAGCAGTTACCGGGGAGGGAACTATGGCTACACCTTC.

The CDR3 DNA sequence: TGCAGCGTTGATACGAAGGGGGCCGTAGATCTTTATGGCTACACCTTC. Translating it yields CSVDTKGAVDLYGYTF. This chain links TRBV29-1 with TRBJ1-2; 7 nucleotides align to TRBD1. CDR1 is SQVTM, CDR2 ANQGSEA, per germline. The CDR3 is 16 residues long. J lost 5 bases, V lost 3 bases, and 15 bases had no gene match.

This chain links TRBV5-1 with TRBJ2-4, with 7 bases aligning to TRBD1. With 0 bases clipped from V and 7 bases from J, the junction kept 10 bases outside the gene matches. Germline loops: CDR1 SGHRS, CDR2 YFSETQ. The CDR3 is 16 amino acids. CDR3 coding DNA: TGCGCCAGCAGCTTGGAGACAGGGCGAGTTGGGAACATTCAGTACTTC. It codes for CASSLETGRVGNIQYF.

The chain combines TRBV9 with TRBJ1-3; a weak D match, TRBD1 (5 bases). The germline V gene has CDR1 SGDLS and CDR2 YYNGEE. V was trimmed by 0 bases and J by 0 bases, leaving 7 bases between them. The CDR3 totals 15 residues. In DNA form, the CDR3 reads TGTGCCAGCAGCGTAGGGGGGAGCTCTGGAAACACCATATATTTT. This translates into CASSVGGSSGNTIYF.

This chain links TRBV19 with TRBJ1-5; TRBD1 aligns across 10 bases. Germline values: CDR1 LNHDA, CDR2 SQIVND (reference sequence). The trim removed 5 bases at V and 2 bases at J, leaving 9 bases unmatched. CDR3 length: 17 amino acids. CDR3 sequence: CASSPRRDRGGNQPQHF. The CDR3 DNA sequence: TGTGCCAGTAGTCCCCGCCGGGACAGGGGTGGCAATCAGCCCCAGCATTTT.

The chain is built from TRBV19 and TRBJ1-4; TRBD1 might be the D (5 bases). Germline V gene data show CDR1 as LNHDA and CDR2 as SQIVND (reference sequence). V gave up 5 bases and J gave up 0 bases, with 13 bases separating them. The CDR3 loop spans 16 amino acids. The CDR3 DNA sequence: TGTGCCAGTAGTTTCTCAAGGGGTGCAACTAATGAAAAACTGTTTTTT. The encoded protein is CASSFSRGATNEKLFF.

The table lists this clone with a count of one. This CDR3 is CASSFQRTNYGYTF. The CDR3 DNA is TGTGCCAGCAGTTTCCAGAGGACTAACTATGGCTACACCTTC. The rearrangement joins TRBV28 to TRBJ1-2; D is unresolved. The V end lost 3 bases, the J end lost 0 bases, and 8 bases lay between the germline ends. Germline V lookup: CDR1 MDHEN, CDR2 SYDVKM. The CDR3 sequence is 14 residues long.

The chain combines TRBV9 with TRBJ1-1; TRBD1 aligns across 9 bases. This CDR3 is 14 amino acids long. Germline V gene data show CDR1 as SGDLS and CDR2 as YYNGEE. V dropped 0 bases and J dropped 4; count of bases not matched to a gene: 1. CDR3 sequence (DNA): TGTGCCAGCAGCGTAGGGACAGGGGTCACTGAAGCTTTCTTT. It is translated as CASSVGTGVTEAFF.